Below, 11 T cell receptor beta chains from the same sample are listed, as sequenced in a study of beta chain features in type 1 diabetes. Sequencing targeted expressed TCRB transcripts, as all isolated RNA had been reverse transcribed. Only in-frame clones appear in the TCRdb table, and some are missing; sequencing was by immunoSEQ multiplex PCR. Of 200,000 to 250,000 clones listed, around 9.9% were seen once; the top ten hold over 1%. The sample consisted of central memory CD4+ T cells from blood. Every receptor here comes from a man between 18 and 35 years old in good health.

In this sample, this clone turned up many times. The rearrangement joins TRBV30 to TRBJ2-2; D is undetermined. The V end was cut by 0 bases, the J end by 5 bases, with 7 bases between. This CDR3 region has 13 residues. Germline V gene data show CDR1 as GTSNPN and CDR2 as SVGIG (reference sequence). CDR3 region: CAWSVLLTGELFF. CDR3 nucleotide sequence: TGTGCCTGGAGTGTACTTCTGACCGGGGAGCTGTTTTTT.

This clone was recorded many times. The CDR3 DNA sequence: TGTGCCAGCAGCTTCGTTATGGGCACTGAAGCTTTCTTT. It codes for CASSFVMGTEAFF. The chain joins TRBV7-9 to TRBJ1-1, with D unclear. Trimming took 3 bases from V and 4 from J, leaving 9 bases between them. This CDR3 spans 13 amino acids. Germline CDR1 SEHNR, CDR2 FQNEAQ (reference sequence).

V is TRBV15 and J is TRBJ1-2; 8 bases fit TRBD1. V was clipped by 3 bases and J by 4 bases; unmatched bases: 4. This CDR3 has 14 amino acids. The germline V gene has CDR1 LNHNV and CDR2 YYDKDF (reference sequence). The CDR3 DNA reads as TGTGCCACCAGCAGGGGACAGGACCTCTATGGCTACACCTTC. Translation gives CATSRGQDLYGYTF.

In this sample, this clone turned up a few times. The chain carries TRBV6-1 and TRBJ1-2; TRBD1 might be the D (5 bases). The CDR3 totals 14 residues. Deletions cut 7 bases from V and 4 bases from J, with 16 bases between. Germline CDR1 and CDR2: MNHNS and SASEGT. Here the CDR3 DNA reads TGTGCCAGCAAGCCGGGGGGATATAGCTATGGCTACACCTTC. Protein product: CASKPGGYSYGYTF.

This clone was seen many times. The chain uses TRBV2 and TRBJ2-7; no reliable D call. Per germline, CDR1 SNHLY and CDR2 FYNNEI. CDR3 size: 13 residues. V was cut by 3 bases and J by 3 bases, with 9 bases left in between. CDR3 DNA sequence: TGTGCCAGCAGTGAGCTAGAAATCTACGAGCAGTACTTC. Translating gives CASSELEIYEQYF.

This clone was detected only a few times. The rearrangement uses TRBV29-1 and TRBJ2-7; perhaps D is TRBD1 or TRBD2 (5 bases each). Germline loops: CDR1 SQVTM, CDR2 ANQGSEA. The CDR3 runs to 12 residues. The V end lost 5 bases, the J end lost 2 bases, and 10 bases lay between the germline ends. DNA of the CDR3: TGCAGCGTTACAATGGGGGCCTACGAGCAGTACTTC. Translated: CSVTMGAYEQYF.

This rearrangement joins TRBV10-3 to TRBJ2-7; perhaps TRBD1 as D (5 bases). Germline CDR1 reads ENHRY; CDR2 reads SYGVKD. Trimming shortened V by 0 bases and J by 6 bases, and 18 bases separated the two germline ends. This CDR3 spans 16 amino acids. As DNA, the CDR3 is TGTGCCATCAGTGAGTCAAAGGGCTCAGGGAAGGGCGAGCAGTACTTC. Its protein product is CAISESKGSGKGEQYF.

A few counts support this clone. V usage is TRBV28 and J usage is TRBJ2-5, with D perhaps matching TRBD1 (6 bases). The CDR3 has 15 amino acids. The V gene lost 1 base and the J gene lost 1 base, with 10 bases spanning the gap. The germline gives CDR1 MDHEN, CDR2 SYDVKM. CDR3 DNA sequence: TGTGCCAGCAGTTTATCAGGGGTTCTCCAAGAGACCCAGTACTTC. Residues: CASSLSGVLQETQYF. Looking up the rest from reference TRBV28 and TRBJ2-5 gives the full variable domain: DVKVTQSSRYLVKRTGEKVFLECVQDMDHENMFWYRQDPGLGLRLIYFSYDVKMKEKGDIPEGYSVSREKKERFSLILESASTNQTSMYLCASSLSGVLQETQYFGPGTRLLVL.

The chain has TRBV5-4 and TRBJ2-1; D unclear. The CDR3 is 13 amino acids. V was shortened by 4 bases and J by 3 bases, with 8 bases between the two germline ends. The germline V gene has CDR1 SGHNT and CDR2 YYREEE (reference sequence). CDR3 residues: CASSLPSYNEQFF. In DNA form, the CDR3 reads TGTGCCAGCAGCCTCCCTAGCTACAATGAGCAGTTCTTC.

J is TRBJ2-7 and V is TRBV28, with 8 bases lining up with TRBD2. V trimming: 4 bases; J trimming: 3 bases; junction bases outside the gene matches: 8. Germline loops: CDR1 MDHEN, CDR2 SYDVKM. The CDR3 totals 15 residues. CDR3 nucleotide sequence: TGTGCCAGCAGTTGGCGGGAGGTCCTGGGCTACGAGCAGTACTTC. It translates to CASSWREVLGYEQYF. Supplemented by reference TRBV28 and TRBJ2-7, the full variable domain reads DVKVTQSSRYLVKRTGEKVFLECVQDMDHENMFWYRQDPGLGLRLIYFSYDVKMKEKGDIPEGYSVSREKKERFSLILESASTNQTSMYLCASSWREVLGYEQYFGPGTRLTVT.

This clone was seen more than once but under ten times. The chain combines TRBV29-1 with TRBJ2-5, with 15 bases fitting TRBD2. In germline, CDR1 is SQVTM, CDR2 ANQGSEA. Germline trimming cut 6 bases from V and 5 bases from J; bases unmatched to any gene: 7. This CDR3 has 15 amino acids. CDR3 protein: CSVDGTSGRIETQYF. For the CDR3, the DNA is TGCAGCGTCGACGGGACTAGCGGGAGGATTGAGACCCAGTACTTC.